The 9 T cell receptor beta chains in this list originate from one sample, sequenced in a study of cytomegalovirus exposure and HLA in healthy donors. PCR amplification relied on 60 Vbeta primers (plus 13 Jbeta primers). Generated by immunoSEQ multiplex PCR, the TCRdb table keeps only in-frame clones and is missing some. The sample comprises 150,000 or so clones, 65% to 85% of which are singletons, and roughly 2.4% rests with the top ten. Material for sequencing was PBMCs. The receptors come from a man in his fifties in good health and CMV-seronegative.

This clone was recorded only once. The chain carries TRBV11-3 and TRBJ2-2, with TRBD2 matching 11 bases. The CDR3 loop spans 16 amino acids. Germline CDR1 reads SGHNT; CDR2 reads YENEEA. Trimming removed 6 bases from V and 0 bases from J; junction bases left unmatched: 3. The CDR3 sequence: CASRRLAGSNTGELFF. In nucleotides, the CDR3 is TGTGCCAGCAGACGACTAGCGGGGTCGAACACCGGGGAGCTGTTTTTT. The entire variable domain, with the rest obtained from reference TRBV11-3 and TRBJ2-2, is as follows: EAGVVQSPRYKIIEKKQPVAFWCNPISGHNTLYWYLQNLGQGPELLIRYENEEAVDDSQLPKDRFSAERLKGVDSTLKIQPAELGDSAVYLCASRRLAGSNTGELFFGEGSRLTVL.

This chain links TRBV27 with TRBJ1-5; 7 bases fit TRBD1. Losses at the gene ends were 5 bases for V and 0 bases for J; bases not matched to a gene: 13. Germline lookup yields CDR1 MNHEY and CDR2 SMNVEV (reference sequence). The CDR3 length is 18 residues. CDR3 protein: CASSPLGQSAFSNQPQHF. DNA of the CDR3: TGTGCCAGCAGTCCACTGGGACAGTCCGCATTTAGCAATCAGCCCCAGCATTTT.

This chain joins TRBV27 and TRBJ1-2; TRBD1 is a possible D gene (5 bases). The CDR3 is made up of 13 amino acids. Trimming left V 3 bases short and J 9 bases short, with 14 bases between. Germline values: CDR1 MNHEY, CDR2 SMNVEV (reference sequence). The CDR3 DNA sequence: TGTGCCAGCAGTTTTTCAGGGTTGGATAGCTACACCTTC. Protein: CASSFSGLDSYTF.

The V gene is TRBV28, the J gene TRBJ1-2; 7 bases match TRBD1. CDR1 MDHEN and CDR2 SYDVKM come from the germline V gene. The CDR3 spans 15 residues. Losses at the gene ends were 4 bases for V and 0 bases for J; bases not matched to a gene: 5. CDR3: CASSWVGGSNYGYTF. CDR3 nucleotides: TGTGCCAGCAGTTGGGTAGGGGGCTCTAACTATGGCTACACCTTC.

The chain combines TRBV2 with TRBJ2-3, with D maybe TRBD1 (6 bases). This CDR3 has 14 residues. Trimming took off 8 bases at V and 1 base at J, with 13 bases between the two ends. Germline values: CDR1 SNHLY, CDR2 FYNNEI. The DNA of the CDR3 is TGTGCCAGCTCCACCGACAGGCGCACAGATACGCAGTATTTT. Residues: CASSTDRRTDTQYF.

Details on this clone: Mismatch with germline at one junction end may stem from a read error. This chain connects TRBV7-7 to TRBJ2-1, with 15 bases lining up with TRBD2. The germline V gene has CDR1 SSHAT and CDR2 FNYEAQ (reference sequence). This CDR3 has 15 amino acids. CDR3 nucleotides: TGTGCTAGCAGCCTGGGACTAGCGGGGGGCAATGAGCAGTTCTTC. Protein product: CASSLGLAGGNEQFF. Variable domain in full (rest from reference TRBV7-7 and TRBJ2-1): GAGVSQSPRYKVTKRGQDVTLRCDPISSHATLYWYQQALGQGPEFLTYFNYEAQPDKSGLPSDRFSAERPEGSISTLTIQRTEQRDSAMYRCASSLGLAGGNEQFFGPGTRLTVL.

The gene calls are TRBV6-5 and TRBJ1-1; tentative D call: TRBD1 (6 bases). V dropped 3 bases and J dropped 1 base, with 15 bases sitting between them. Germline V gene lookup returns CDR1 MNHEY and CDR2 SVGAGI. The CDR3 has 16 amino acids. CDR3 nucleotide sequence: TGTGCCAGCAGTTATCACCGTGGCAGGGGGAACACTGAAGCTTTCTTT. Its protein product is CASSYHRGRGNTEAFF.

The chain recombines TRBV2 with TRBJ2-1; D not resolved. The CDR3 contains 12 residues. Trimming shortened V by 7 bases and J by 8 bases, and 12 bases separated the two germline ends. Germline lookup yields CDR1 SNHLY and CDR2 FYNNEI. The CDR3 loop reads CASTAMVYEQFF. CDR3 nucleotides: TGTGCCAGCACCGCGATGGTGTATGAGCAGTTCTTC. The full variable domain, completed using reference TRBV2 and TRBJ2-1, is EPEVTQTPSHQVTQMGQEVILRCVPISNHLYFYWYRQILGQKVEFLVSFYNNEISEKSEIFDDQFSVERPDGSNFTLKIRSTKLEDSAMYFCASTAMVYEQFFGPGTRLTVL.

This chain uses TRBV18 with TRBJ1-4, with TRBD1 matching over 7 bases. Germline V gene sequence: CDR1 KGHSH, CDR2 LQKENI. The CDR3 sequence is 14 residues long. The V and J ends lost 5 bases and 7 bases, in that order; junction bases with no gene match: 7. CDR3 DNA: TGTGCCAGCTCAAGGGACAGATTGGGTGAAAAACTGTTTTTT. Amino acid sequence: CASSRDRLGEKLFF.